The 7 T cell receptor beta chains in this list originate from one sample, sequenced in a study of identical twins. Each CDR3 protein gets one entry after TCRdb re-called the 5' RACE reads with MiXCR. Among approximately 690,000 distinct CDR3 sequences listed, over 5% were seen once. Sequences were obtained from naive T cells sorted from blood. The receptors were sampled from a man between 18 and 35 years old in good health.

This clonotype has a count of ten or more. This rearrangement joins TRBV7-3 to TRBJ2-3, with D unclear. The V end was cut by 4 bases, the J end by 3 bases, with 8 bases between. CDR1 is SGHTA and CDR2 is FQGTGA in the germline V gene. This CDR3 is 13 amino acids long. Here the CDR3 reads CASSSRETDTQYF. The CDR3 DNA reads TGTGCCAGCAGCTCGAGAGAGACAGATACGCAGTATTTT.

This clonotype was observed at least ten times. The rearrangement links TRBV29-1 to TRBJ2-1; D gene unclear. CDR1 is SQVTM and CDR2 is ANQGSEA in the germline V gene. The length of the CDR3 is 11 residues. Deletions cut 1 base from V and 10 bases from J, with 8 bases between. Here the CDR3 DNA reads TGCAGCGTTGAAGTTGGTGGAGAGCAGTTCTTC. This encodes CSVEVGGEQFF.

The gene calls are TRBV3-1 and TRBJ2-2; D is perhaps TRBD2 (5 bases). This CDR3 comprises 14 residues. Trimming removed 1 base at V and 6 bases at J, with 9 bases between. The germline V gene has CDR1 LGHDT and CDR2 YNNKEL (reference sequence). CDR3 protein: CASSQVRGSGELFF. DNA for the CDR3: TGTGCCAGCAGCCAAGTCCGCGGGTCCGGGGAGCTGTTTTTT. Looking up the rest from reference TRBV3-1 and TRBJ2-2 gives the full variable domain: DTAVSQTPKYLVTQMGNDKSIKCEQNLGHDTMYWYKQDSKKFLKIMFSYNNKELIINETVPNRFSPKSPDKAHLNLHINSLELGDSAVYFCASSQVRGSGELFFGEGSRLTVL.

The rearrangement joins TRBV5-6 to TRBJ2-7; a possible D gene is TRBD1 (6 bases). Germline loops: CDR1 SGHDT, CDR2 YYEEEE. V shed 3 bases and J shed 2 bases, with 18 bases lying between them. CDR3 length equals 16 residues. CDR3 loop: CASSWGTGNRAYEQYV. The CDR3 coding sequence is TGTGCCAGCAGCTGGGGAACAGGGAATCGAGCCTACGAGCAGTACGTC.

This clonotype was seen repeatedly, ten times or more. The V gene is TRBV20-1, the J gene TRBJ2-6; D is ambiguous. CDR3 length: 12 amino acids. With 6 bases removed from V and 4 bases from J, the gap between germline ends came to 7 bases. Germline V CDR1 and CDR2: DFQATT, SNEGSKA (reference sequence). As DNA, the CDR3 is TGCAGTGCGGTATCCGGGGCCAACGTCCTGACTTTC. It translates to CSAVSGANVLTF.

This clonotype has at least ten counts. The chain has TRBV5-6 and TRBJ2-6; D is unresolved. Trimming stripped 1 base from V and 0 bases from J, with 8 bases between. The germline CDR1 and CDR2 sequences are SGHDT and YYEEEE. This CDR3 comprises 16 residues. In nucleotides, the CDR3 is TGTGCCAGCAGCTTGATGTGGGCCTCTGGGGCCAACGTCCTGACTTTC. Amino acids: CASSLMWASGANVLTF.

This clonotype was seen more than once but under ten times. The V and J genes are TRBV5-6 and TRBJ2-7; the D is unclear. The V end lost 2 bases, the J end lost 7 bases, and 13 bases lay between the germline ends. The CDR3 contains 13 residues. Germline values: CDR1 SGHDT, CDR2 YYEEEE. The CDR3 reads CASSFRLGHEQYV. The CDR3, as DNA: TGTGCCAGCAGCTTCCGACTCGGTCATGAGCAGTACGTC.